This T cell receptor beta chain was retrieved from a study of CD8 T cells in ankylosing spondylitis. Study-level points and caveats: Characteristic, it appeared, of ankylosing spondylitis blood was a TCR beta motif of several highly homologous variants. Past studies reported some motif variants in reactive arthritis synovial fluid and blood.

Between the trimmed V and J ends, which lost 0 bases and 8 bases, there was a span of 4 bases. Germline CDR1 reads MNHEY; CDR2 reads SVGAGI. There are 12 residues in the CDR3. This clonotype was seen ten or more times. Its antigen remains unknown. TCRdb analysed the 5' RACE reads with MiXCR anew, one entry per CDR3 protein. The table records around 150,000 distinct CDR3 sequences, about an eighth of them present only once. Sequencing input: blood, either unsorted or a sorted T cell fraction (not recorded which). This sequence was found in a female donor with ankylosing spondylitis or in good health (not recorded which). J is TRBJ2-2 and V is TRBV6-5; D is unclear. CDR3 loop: CASSYSTGELFF. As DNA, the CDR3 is TGTGCCAGCAGTTACTCGACGGGGGAGCTGTTTTTT.